This T cell receptor beta chain appears in the sequencing data of a study of shared clonotypes between healthy human individuals. Overall study: Samples came from a couple of female and a few male donors aged 18 to 49.

Profiling relied on immunoSEQ multiplex PCR, and the TCRdb table lists in-frame clones only, not all of them. The sample carries about 580,000 clones, more than 95% recorded once. Losses at the gene ends were 4 bases for V and 0 bases for J; bases not matched to a gene: 5. The CDR3 spans 17 residues. Germline V gives CDR1 SGHRS, CDR2 YFSETQ. Naivety among CD8 cells was defined by CD45RO negativity and positive CCR7 selection, thereby excluding terminally differentiated effector memory CD45RA+ cells. The donor cohort consisted entirely of Caucasian adults residing in Nashville, Tennessee. The sequence was obtained from a young man in good health. Sequencing used naive CD8+ T cells sorted from blood. The rearrangement uses TRBV5-1 and TRBJ2-3, with 13 bases matching TRBD2. In nucleotides, the CDR3 is TGCGCCAGCAGCGCGGGGACTAGCGGGACTAGCACAGATACGCAGTATTTT. This codes for CASSAGTSGTSTDTQYF.